This entry lists 23 T cell receptor beta chains sequenced from one sample in a study of cytomegalovirus exposure and HLA in healthy donors. PCR was performed using 60 Vbeta and 13 Jbeta primers. The assay was immunoSEQ multiplex PCR, and TCRdb's table has in-frame clones only and misses some. The repertoire holds 130,000 to 150,000 clones, with over 70% as singletons. Sequencing input: PBMCs. Receptors originate from a middle-aged woman in good health and CMV-seronegative.

In this sample, this clone turned up a few times. V and J are TRBV7-9 and TRBJ2-7, with 8 bases aligning to TRBD2. Germline lookup yields CDR1 SEHNR and CDR2 FQNEAQ (reference sequence). This CDR3 spans 16 amino acids. V dropped 7 bases and J dropped 0; count of bases not matched to a gene: 11. As DNA, the CDR3 is TGTGCCAGCACCAGACGGGGGGGTTTGAGCTCCTACGAGCAGTACTTC. This encodes CASTRRGGLSSYEQYF. Complete variable domain (other parts from reference TRBV7-9 and TRBJ2-7): DTGVSQNPRHKITKRGQNVTFRCDPISEHNRLYWYRQTLGQGPEFLTYFQNEAQLEKSRLLSDRFSAERPKGSFSTLEIQRTEQGDSAMYLCASTRRGGLSSYEQYFGPGTRLTVT.

The chain combines TRBV6-5 with TRBJ2-1, with 10 bases that match TRBD2. Germline V lookup: CDR1 MNHEY, CDR2 SVGAGI. The CDR3 loop spans 15 amino acids. V shed 6 bases, J shed 4 bases, and the junction held 6 bases outside the gene matches. The CDR3 DNA reads TGTGCCAGCAGCTCCACTAGCGGGGATTACAATGAGCAGTTCTTC. It codes for CASSSTSGDYNEQFF.

This rearrangement joins TRBV5-1 to TRBJ1-1; D is ambiguous. Trimming took off 3 bases at V and 4 bases at J, with 16 bases between the two ends. Germline CDR1 and CDR2: SGHRS and YFSETQ. This CDR3 is 15 amino acids long. For the CDR3, the DNA is TGCGCCAGCAGCTCCGGTTCGACAAGCTTCACTGAAGCTTTCTTT. Translating gives CASSSGSTSFTEAFF. The complete variable domain, with remaining parts taken from reference TRBV5-1 and TRBJ1-1, reads KAGVTQTPRYLIKTRGQQVTLSCSPISGHRSVSWYQQTPGQGLQFLFEYFSETQRNKGNFPGRFSGRQFSNSRSEMNVSTLELGDSALYLCASSSGSTSFTEAFFGQGTRLTVV.

The rearrangement links TRBV18 to TRBJ1-2; D gene ambiguous. The V and J ends lost 3 bases and 1 base respectively, with 6 bases between them. The CDR3 covers 13 residues. CDR1 and CDR2 from the germline V gene are KGHSH and LQKENI. The CDR3 loop reads CASSPAVNYGYTF. The CDR3 DNA sequence: TGTGCCAGCTCACCCGCAGTTAACTATGGCTACACCTTC.

The rearrangement links TRBV5-1 to TRBJ1-5; maybe TRBD1 (5 bases). CDR3 length equals 15 residues. V was pared by 5 bases and J by 1 base, with 13 bases between. Germline CDR1 reads SGHRS; CDR2 reads YFSETQ. In nucleotides, the CDR3 is TGCGCCAGCAGGGAGGGGTCGACGAGCAATCAGCCCCAGCATTTT. This translates into CASREGSTSNQPQHF.

The chain is built from TRBV15 and TRBJ2-3; D remains unclear. This CDR3 region has 16 residues. Germline V CDR1 and CDR2: LNHNV, YYDKDF (reference sequence). The V and J ends lost 1 base and 5 bases respectively, with 16 bases between them. CDR3 sequence reads: CATSRVLTAGQDTQYF. In nucleotides, the CDR3 is TGTGCCACCAGCAGAGTCCTTACAGCCGGCCAAGATACGCAGTATTTT. The full variable domain, its missing parts supplied by reference TRBV15 and TRBJ2-3, is DAMVIQNPRYQVTQFGKPVTLSCSQTLNHNVMYWYQQKSSQAPKLLFHYYDKDFNNEADTPDNFQSRRPNTSFCFLDIRSPGLGDTAMYLCATSRVLTAGQDTQYFGPGTRLTVL.

This clone showed up just once. The J gene is TRBJ2-5, the V gene TRBV14; D remains unclear. Trimming stripped 4 bases from V and 1 base from J, with 7 bases between. This CDR3 has 13 residues. Germline assignment: CDR1 SGHDN and CDR2 FVKESK. The CDR3 sequence: CASSRQFQETQYF. In DNA form, the CDR3 reads TGTGCCAGCAGCCGCCAGTTCCAAGAGACCCAGTACTTC.

The chain links TRBV27 to TRBJ2-7, with TRBD1 matching over 7 bases. The CDR3 is 14 residues long. The V gene end was trimmed by 3 bases and the J gene end by 2 bases; junction bases not matched to a gene: 4. Germline CDR1 is MNHEY and CDR2 is SMNVEV (reference sequence). Here the CDR3 reads CASSFGTETYEQYF. The CDR3 DNA sequence: TGTGCCAGCAGTTTTGGGACAGAGACCTACGAGCAGTACTTC.

The genes are TRBV5-4 and TRBJ2-5, with TRBD2 matching 11 bases. Germline V gene sequence: CDR1 SGHNT, CDR2 YYREEE (reference sequence). V shed 0 bases and J 3 bases; nucleotides not matched to a gene: 13. CDR3 length equals 19 residues. CDR3 DNA sequence: TGTGCCAGCAGCTTGGGGTTATTTAGCGGGGGGGCGAATAAAGAGACCCAGTACTTC. The encoded protein is CASSLGLFSGGANKETQYF.

The gene calls are TRBV10-2 and TRBJ1-2; 8 nucleotides agree with TRBD1. The V and J ends lost 3 bases and 4 bases, in that order; junction bases with no gene match: 1. This CDR3 has 13 amino acids. Looked up from germline, CDR1 is WSHSY and CDR2 is SAAADI. This chain's CDR3 is CASSEGTGYGYTF. The CDR3 bases are TGCGCCAGCAGTGAAGGGACAGGCTATGGCTACACCTTC.

This clone was counted a single time. The chain employs TRBV4-1 and TRBJ1-6; perhaps TRBD1 as D (5 bases). CDR1 MGHRA and CDR2 YSYEKL come from the germline V gene. This CDR3 comprises 15 residues. Trimming pared 2 bases from V and 7 bases from J, leaving 12 bases between. The CDR3 DNA reads TGCGCCAGCAGCCAAAGTGGGGCAGGAAATTCACCCCTCCACTTT. This translates into CASSQSGAGNSPLHF.

The rearrangement links TRBV19 to TRBJ1-3; 8 nucleotides agree with TRBD1. This CDR3 contains 14 residues. Germline V gene lookup returns CDR1 LNHDA and CDR2 SQIVND (reference sequence). Unmatched junction bases numbered 5, after V lost 5 bases and J lost 5 bases. CDR3 coding DNA: TGTGCCAGTAGTGCGTGGACAGGGAGAAACACCATATATTTT. Encoded protein: CASSAWTGRNTIYF.

The CDR3 region is CASSLWGDDATNEKLFF. CDR3 sequence (DNA): TGTGCCAGCAGTTTATGGGGGGACGATGCAACTAATGAAAAACTGTTTTTT. V gene TRBV27 combines with J gene TRBJ1-4, with D possibly matching TRBD1 (5 bases). V lost 1 base and J 0 bases, leaving 12 bases between the germline ends. This CDR3 is 17 amino acids long. The germline V gene has CDR1 MNHEY and CDR2 SMNVEV (reference sequence).

The chain combines TRBV20-1 with TRBJ1-1; unclear D gene. CDR1 and CDR2 from the germline V gene are DFQATT and SNEGSKA (reference sequence). The CDR3 sequence is 11 residues long. V was pared by 5 bases and J by 1 base, with 5 bases between. The DNA for the CDR3 is TGCAGTGCTCGACAGAACACTGAAGCTTTCTTT. This encodes CSARQNTEAFF.

CDR3 nucleotide sequence: TGTGCCAGCAGCGGTGGCAGGGGGACTTATAGCAATCAGCCCCAGCATTTT. Amino acids: CASSGGRGTYSNQPQHF. This chain connects TRBV5-6 to TRBJ1-5; 7 bases match TRBD1. Trimming removed 4 bases from V and 0 bases from J; junction bases left unmatched: 10. Looked up from germline, CDR1 is SGHDT and CDR2 is YYEEEE. CDR3 length equals 17 residues.

The genes are TRBV5-1 and TRBJ1-1; 8 nucleotides line up with TRBD1. V trimming: 0 bases; J trimming: 1 base; junction bases outside the gene matches: 5. This CDR3 contains 16 residues. The germline gives CDR1 SGHRS, CDR2 YFSETQ. This CDR3 is CASSLAYRGGNTEAFF. The CDR3 coding sequence is TGCGCCAGCAGCTTGGCTTACAGGGGGGGGAACACTGAAGCTTTCTTT.

The chain couples TRBV13 to TRBJ2-7, with TRBD1 matching over 9 bases. Germline CDR1 and CDR2: PRHDT and FYEKMQ (reference sequence). This CDR3 is 16 amino acids long. V lost 5 bases to trimming and J lost 3 bases; unmatched junction nucleotides: 11. Here the CDR3 DNA reads TGTGCCAGCAGCACGACCCCACGGACAGGGGACTACGAGCAGTACTTC. Its protein is CASSTTPRTGDYEQYF.

The rearrangement links TRBV5-1 to TRBJ2-2; 8 bases align to TRBD2. This CDR3 has 15 residues. V dropped 4 bases and J dropped 0; count of bases not matched to a gene: 2. CDR1 is SGHRS and CDR2 is YFSETQ in the germline V gene. The CDR3 coding sequence is TGCGCCAGCAGCCGTAGCGGGGCGAACACCGGGGAGCTGTTTTTT. Its translation: CASSRSGANTGELFF.

This clone appeared once. This sequence joins TRBV11-3 and TRBJ2-1; 9 bases fit TRBD1. Losses at the gene ends were 1 base for V and 6 bases for J; bases not matched to a gene: 4. The length of the CDR3 is 15 residues. Per the germline V gene, CDR1 is SGHNT and CDR2 is YENEEA. The CDR3 DNA reads TGTGCCAGCAGCTTAGGGACAGGGGTCAGCAATGAGCAGTTCTTC. This sequence encodes CASSLGTGVSNEQFF.

The chain links TRBV29-1 to TRBJ1-2; D call uncertain. Trimming removed 2 bases from V and 5 bases from J, with 12 bases in between. Germline lookup yields CDR1 SQVTM and CDR2 ANQGSEA. This CDR3 contains 13 residues. The CDR3 DNA reads as TGCAGCGTTGAATCCAGTACCCATTATGGCTACACCTTC. Its translation: CSVESSTHYGYTF.

About this clone: The conserved final phenylalanine or tryptophan is absent from the CDR3, which likely points to a read error. The DNA is left out, because the CDR3 cannot be placed on it with certainty; the CDR3 is given as TCRdb lists it. The chain combines TRBV6-1 with TRBJ1-6. The CDR3 totals 12 residues, both ends included. CDR1 is MNHNS and CDR2 is SASEGT in the germline V gene. CDR3: CASSGGLGFDRM.

In its sample, this clone was seen a few times. This sequence joins TRBV6-5 and TRBJ1-1; TRBD1 matches at 7 bases. This CDR3 has 13 residues. The V gene's germline CDR1 is MNHEY and CDR2 SVGAGI. Unmatched junction bases numbered 4, after V lost 6 bases and J lost 3 bases. The CDR3 reads CASSQDRDTEAFF. The DNA of the CDR3 is TGTGCCAGCAGCCAAGACAGGGACACTGAAGCTTTCTTT.

This rearrangement joins TRBV2 to TRBJ1-5, with 12 bases fitting TRBD1. This CDR3 is built from 15 residues. V dropped 6 bases and J dropped 6; count of bases not matched to a gene: 6. Germline CDR1 SNHLY, CDR2 FYNNEI. This CDR3 reads CASRGDRGRFQPQHF. The DNA of the CDR3 is TGTGCCAGCAGGGGGGACAGGGGGCGGTTTCAGCCCCAGCATTTT.